Below, 27 T cell receptor beta chains from the same sample are listed, as sequenced in a study of cytomegalovirus exposure and HLA in healthy donors. The PCR ran on 60 Vbeta and 13 Jbeta primers. Only in-frame clones appear in the TCRdb table, and some are missing; sequencing was by immunoSEQ multiplex PCR. Of under 130,000 clones listed, around 70% are singletons. Sequenced input: PBMCs. These TCRs come from a man aged 40-49 years in good health and CMV-seronegative.

This clone was seen just once. This chain links TRBV30 with TRBJ2-3; weak D call: TRBD2 (6 bases). The CDR3 extends over 12 amino acids. Germline CDR1 is GTSNPN and CDR2 is SVGIG (reference sequence). The CDR3 nucleotides are TGTGCTGGGGGACTCGTCACAGATACGCAGTATTTT. Protein product: CAGGLVTDTQYF.

This clone has just one count. An end of the junction does not agree with germline; a read error may underlie this. This rearrangement joins TRBV5-1 to TRBJ1-1, with 9 bases aligning to TRBD1. The CDR3 contains 18 residues. Germline V gene sequence: CDR1 SGHRS, CDR2 YFSETQ. CDR3 region: CVSSSPGQGGGVNTEAFF. The CDR3 region has the DNA TGCGTCAGCAGCTCCCCGGGACAGGGAGGAGGCGTGAACACTGAAGCTTTCTTT.

J is TRBJ2-7 and V is TRBV5-5; a weak D match, TRBD2 (5 bases). Germline CDR1 is SGHKS and CDR2 is YYEKEE (reference sequence). The V end lost 2 bases, the J end lost 2 bases, and 14 bases lay between the germline ends. CDR3 length: 15 amino acids. CDR3 residues: CASSFKAADTYEQYF. For the CDR3, the DNA is TGTGCCAGCAGCTTTAAAGCGGCAGATACCTACGAGCAGTACTTC.

This rearrangement joins TRBV28 to TRBJ2-1, with a weak D call TRBD2 (5 bases). CDR3 length: 14 residues. Deletions cut 3 bases from V and 5 bases from J, with 11 bases between. Germline values: CDR1 MDHEN, CDR2 SYDVKM. The DNA for the CDR3 is TGTGCCAGCAGTTTCGGCGGAGGAGACAATGAGCAGTTCTTC. Translated, it gives CASSFGGGDNEQFF.

The V call is TRBV30, the J call TRBJ2-1; 12 bases are a match to TRBD2. The ends lost 0 bases at V and 7 bases at J; junction bases unmatched: 7. Per germline, CDR1 GTSNPN and CDR2 SVGIG (reference sequence). The CDR3 sequence is 16 residues long. This CDR3 reads CAWSVQRTSGNNEQFF. The CDR3 nucleotides read TGTGCCTGGAGTGTACAGAGGACTAGCGGGAATAATGAGCAGTTCTTC.

V is TRBV4-3 and J is TRBJ1-5; D not resolved. This CDR3 is 16 amino acids long. V lost 0 bases to trimming and J lost 1 base, with 10 bases between them. Germline V CDR1 and CDR2: LGHNA, YSLEER. CDR3 DNA sequence: TGCGCCAGCAGCCAAGATTTTTATCAGAGCAATCAGCCCCAGCATTTT. It yields the protein CASSQDFYQSNQPQHF.

V usage is TRBV7-3 and J usage is TRBJ1-3; TRBD1 matches at 10 bases. The J segment lost 0 bases and the V segment lost 5 bases, leaving 4 bases of the junction unmatched. The CDR3 has 16 amino acids. Germline V lookup: CDR1 SGHTA, CDR2 FQGTGA. The CDR3 protein is CASSLTGGSSGNTIYF. As DNA, the CDR3 is TGTGCCAGCAGCCTGACAGGGGGCAGCTCTGGAAACACCATATATTTT.

V is TRBV27 and J is TRBJ2-7, with 8 bases identical to TRBD2. There are 13 residues in the CDR3. Germline lookup yields CDR1 MNHEY and CDR2 SMNVEV (reference sequence). The J segment lost 7 bases and the V segment lost 5 bases, leaving 7 bases of the junction unmatched. Here the CDR3 DNA reads TGTGCCAGCAGTGATCTTAGCGGGAAGGAGCAGTACTTC. This encodes CASSDLSGKEQYF.

V gene TRBV5-8 combines with J gene TRBJ1-2; 8 nucleotides align to TRBD1. CDR3 length: 14 residues. The J segment lost 8 bases and the V segment lost 0 bases, leaving 6 bases of the junction unmatched. Germline values: CDR1 SGHTS, CDR2 YDEGEE. The CDR3 sequence is CASSLGQGAGGYTF. CDR3 sequence (DNA): TGTGCCAGCAGCTTGGGGCAGGGGGCTGGAGGCTACACCTTC.

The rearrangement joins TRBV4-1 to TRBJ1-1; D possibly corresponds to TRBD1 (6 bases). Germline loops: CDR1 MGHRA, CDR2 YSYEKL. The CDR3 totals 16 residues. V was trimmed by 4 bases and J by 4 bases, leaving 19 bases between them. CDR3 residues: CASSRQTGQPGTEAFF. The CDR3 DNA reads as TGCGCCAGCAGCCGCCAGACAGGCCAACCGGGCACTGAAGCTTTCTTT.

This chain joins TRBV5-8 and TRBJ2-5; TRBD1 matches 10 bases. V was pared by 0 bases and J by 5 bases, with 4 bases of the junction left unmatched. The germline CDR1 and CDR2 sequences are SGHTS and YDEGEE. The CDR3 has 15 residues. The CDR3 sequence is CASSLAGTGVETQYF. CDR3 nucleotides: TGTGCCAGCAGCTTGGCCGGGACAGGGGTTGAGACCCAGTACTTC.

The gene calls are TRBV6-5 and TRBJ2-7; 7 bases match TRBD1. J lost 3 bases, V lost 2 bases, and 7 bases had no gene match. The CDR3 has 15 amino acids. The germline V gene encodes CDR1 MNHEY and CDR2 SVGAGI. The CDR3 loop is CASSYPAGGHYEQYF. The CDR3, as DNA: TGTGCCAGCAGTTACCCGGCAGGGGGACACTACGAGCAGTACTTC.

This sequence joins TRBV5-6 and TRBJ2-3, with a possible D match to TRBD2 (6 bases). V was clipped by 4 bases and J by 4 bases, with 13 bases between them. CDR1 SGHDT and CDR2 YYEEEE come from the germline V gene. There are 14 residues in the CDR3. For the CDR3, the DNA is TGTGCCAGCAGCACGGGACTGGCCTCAGATACGCAGTATTTT. Residues: CASSTGLASDTQYF.

The V and J genes are TRBV11-3 and TRBJ2-5, with D possibly matching TRBD2 (6 bases). The CDR3 runs 13 residues. Germline V gene lookup returns CDR1 SGHNT and CDR2 YENEEA. Trimming removed 1 base from V and 4 bases from J, with 7 bases in between. DNA for the CDR3: TGTGCCAGCAGCTTAGGAGCGGGAGAGACCCAGTACTTC. Its protein is CASSLGAGETQYF. The full variable domain, in which reference TRBV11-3 and TRBJ2-5 provide the parts outside the CDR3, is EAGVVQSPRYKIIEKKQPVAFWCNPISGHNTLYWYLQNLGQGPELLIRYENEEAVDDSQLPKDRFSAERLKGVDSTLKIQPAELGDSAVYLCASSLGAGETQYFGPGTRLLVL.

As DNA, the CDR3 is TGTGCCAGCAGCCTAGGGACTAGCGGGGTAGATACGCAGTATTTT. Translated, it gives CASSLGTSGVDTQYF. V is TRBV11-1 and J is TRBJ2-3; 13 nucleotides line up with TRBD2. The CDR3 length is 15 residues. J gave up 5 bases and V 5 bases, and 4 bases lay outside the gene matches. CDR1 is SGHAT and CDR2 is FQDESV in the germline V gene (reference sequence).

This clone was recorded a few times. The CDR3 region has the DNA TGTGCCAGCTCACCGGACAGGGTTGCCACTGAAGCTTTCTTT. Translated, it gives CASSPDRVATEAFF. The chain carries TRBV18 and TRBJ1-1; 8 bases match TRBD1. The V segment lost 3 bases and the J segment 4 bases; nucleotides outside the gene matches: 4. Germline assignment: CDR1 KGHSH and CDR2 LQKENI. This CDR3 has 14 residues.

This chain connects TRBV5-1 to TRBJ2-5; D not certain. This CDR3 comprises 13 residues. Germline V CDR1 and CDR2: SGHRS, YFSETQ. V gave up 0 bases and J gave up 3 bases, with 6 bases separating them. The CDR3 here is CASSLGQKETQYF. CDR3 bases: TGCGCCAGCAGCTTGGGTCAAAAAGAGACCCAGTACTTC.

The V and J genes are TRBV12-2 and TRBJ2-3; the table's D gene call, TRBD2, was not cross checked with the DNA. TRBV12-2 is marked as a pseudogene. The CDR3 sequence is 17 residues long. The CDR3 DNA sequence: TGTGCAAGTCGCTCACTCCGAAGTGGGGACTGCACAGATACGCAGTATTTT. It codes for CASRSLRSGDCTDTQYF.

This chain joins TRBV19 and TRBJ1-2; tentative D call: TRBD1 (5 bases). The V gene's germline CDR1 is LNHDA and CDR2 SQIVND (reference sequence). With 8 bases removed from V and 4 bases from J, the gap between germline ends came to 17 bases. There are 14 residues in the CDR3. The CDR3: CASLNVQGGYGYTF. The CDR3 DNA reads as TGTGCCAGTCTTAACGTGCAGGGCGGCTATGGCTACACCTTC.

V usage is TRBV5-4 and J usage is TRBJ1-1; D call uncertain. Trimming took off 5 bases at V and 2 bases at J, with 13 bases between the two ends. Germline lookup yields CDR1 SGHNT and CDR2 YYREEE (reference sequence). The CDR3 totals 14 residues. CDR3: CASRIEPLNTEAFF. The CDR3 region has the DNA TGTGCCAGCAGGATAGAGCCCCTCAACACTGAAGCTTTCTTT.

This clone was observed a handful of times. The chain joins TRBV27 to TRBJ2-2; no reliable D call. The CDR3 has 14 amino acids. Germline values: CDR1 MNHEY, CDR2 SMNVEV (reference sequence). Between the trimmed V and J ends, which lost 4 bases and 5 bases, there was a span of 11 bases. The CDR3 nucleotides are TGTGCCAGCAGTTCGTTGACGCGGACCGGGGAGCTGTTTTTT. It codes for CASSSLTRTGELFF.

The table lists this clone with a count of one. CDR3 coding DNA: TGTGCTAGTGGCACATCAGGGACCGGGGAGCTGTTTTTT. Translation gives CASGTSGTGELFF. The rearrangement links TRBV12-5 to TRBJ2-2; a possible D gene is TRBD1 (5 bases). This CDR3 is built from 13 residues. Per germline, CDR1 LGHNT and CDR2 FRNRAP. The V gene lost 6 bases and the J gene lost 5 bases, with 10 bases spanning the gap.

This clone occurred once. V and J are TRBV5-4 and TRBJ1-2; the D is unclear. Germline values: CDR1 SGHNT, CDR2 YYREEE (reference sequence). Trimming removed 2 bases at V and 7 bases at J, with 12 bases between. The CDR3 spans 13 residues. CDR3 DNA sequence: TGTGCCAGCAGCTTTCAGGATTTAGGTGGCTACACCTTC. Its translation is CASSFQDLGGYTF.

The J gene is TRBJ2-1, the V gene TRBV18; TRBD1 is a possible D gene (6 bases). The CDR3 covers 16 residues. The germline CDR1 and CDR2 sequences are KGHSH and LQKENI. Trimming shortened V by 0 bases and J by 3 bases, and 12 bases separated the two germline ends. CDR3 bases: TGTGCCAGCTCACCACCTGTCAGGGACATCTACAATGAGCAGTTCTTC. The encoded protein is CASSPPVRDIYNEQFF.

Comments on this clone: Other DNA sequences of this sample code for an identical CDR3. J is TRBJ1-1 and V is TRBV30; D is unclear. The ends were cut back, 0 bases at V and 1 base at J, with 6 bases in the middle. This CDR3 is 13 amino acids long. Germline V lookup: CDR1 GTSNPN, CDR2 SVGIG (reference sequence). The CDR3 nucleotides are TGTGCCTGGAGTGTACAACAGAACACTGAAGCTTTCTTT. Translation gives CAWSVQQNTEAFF.

The chain couples TRBV5-1 to TRBJ2-7, with D possibly matching TRBD1 (5 bases). V lost 4 bases to trimming and J lost 2 bases, with 13 bases between them. Germline V CDR1 and CDR2: SGHRS, YFSETQ. The length of the CDR3 is 14 residues. As DNA, the CDR3 is TGCGCCAGCAGCCCGACAGTCAAGGCCTACGAGCAGTACTTC. Amino acids: CASSPTVKAYEQYF.

By its share, this clone is medium-sized. At the DNA level, this CDR3 is encoded by other sequences in the same sample as well. V and J are TRBV6-4 and TRBJ2-3, with 8 bases that match TRBD2. The J segment lost 1 base and the V segment lost 2 bases, leaving 2 bases of the junction unmatched. From germline, CDR1 is MRHNA and CDR2 SNTAGT. The CDR3 sequence is 15 residues long. CDR3: CASSDGAGGTDTQYF. DNA for the CDR3: TGTGCCAGCAGTGACGGAGCGGGGGGCACAGATACGCAGTATTTT.